This TCR beta chain is from a study of shared clonotypes between healthy human individuals. Study in general: Donors had three CD4 naive, three CD4 memory, two CD8 naive and one CD8 memory plate apiece. General study findings and limits: For naive CD4 cells, approximately 4.7% of clonotypes were shared across a handful of donors.

A note on this clone: The antigen is not known.

Trimming removed 5 bases from V and 7 bases from J; junction bases left unmatched: 7. CDR1 and CDR2 from the germline V gene are MNHEY and SVGAGI. This CDR3 is built from 13 residues. The method was immunoSEQ multiplex PCR; TCRdb's version includes in-frame clones alone and lacks a portion of them. The sample contains 2 million to 2.5 million clones, 95% of which appear only once. Source material: naive CD4+ T cells sorted from blood. Subset meaning: CD45RA+ positively selected. V gene TRBV6-5 combines with J gene TRBJ1-1, with 7 bases identical to TRBD1. This receptor was identified in a man between 18 and 35 years old in good health. The CDR3, as DNA: TGTGCCAGCAGTGCCCAGGGGGGGGATGAAGCTTTCTTT. It is translated as CASSAQGGDEAFF.